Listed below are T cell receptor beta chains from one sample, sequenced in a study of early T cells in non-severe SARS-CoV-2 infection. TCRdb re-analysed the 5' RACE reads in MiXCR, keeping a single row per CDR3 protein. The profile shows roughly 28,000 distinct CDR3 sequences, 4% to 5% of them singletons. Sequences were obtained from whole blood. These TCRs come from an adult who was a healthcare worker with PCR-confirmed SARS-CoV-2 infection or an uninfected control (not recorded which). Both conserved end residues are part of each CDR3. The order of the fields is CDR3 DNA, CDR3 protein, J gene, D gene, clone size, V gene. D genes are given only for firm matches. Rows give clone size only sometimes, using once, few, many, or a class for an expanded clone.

cdr3_nt: TGTGCCAGCAGCGTAACAGACAAGAACACTGAAGCTTTCTTT
cdr3_aa: CASSVTDKNTEAFF
j_call: TRBJ1-1
d_call: .
clone_size: few
v_call: TRBV9

cdr3_nt: TGCGCCAGCAGCTTCACCGGGACTAGCGGCACAGATACGCAGTATTTT
cdr3_aa: CASSFTGTSGTDTQYF
j_call: TRBJ2-3
d_call: TRBD2
clone_size: many
v_call: TRBV5-1

cdr3_nt: TGCAGTGCTAGAGTCGAGACCGGTAGCGGGGGGGCCGGGGAGCTGTTTTTT
cdr3_aa: CSARVETGSGGAGELFF
j_call: TRBJ2-2
d_call: TRBD2
clone_size: few
v_call: TRBV20-1

cdr3_nt: TGTGCCAGCAGCTACCGGGACTTCACAGATACGCAGTATTTT
cdr3_aa: CASSYRDFTDTQYF
j_call: TRBJ2-3
d_call: .
clone_size: few
v_call: TRBV11-2

cdr3_nt: TGTGCCAGCAGCTTAGGGACAGGCGCTCCCTTTTACGAGCAGTACTTC
cdr3_aa: CASSLGTGAPFYEQYF
j_call: TRBJ2-7
d_call: TRBD1
clone_size: .
v_call: TRBV7-9

cdr3_nt: TGCAGTGCTAGGAGGGGGCGGTCCTACGAGCAGTACTTC
cdr3_aa: CSARRGRSYEQYF
j_call: TRBJ2-7
d_call: TRBD1
clone_size: many
v_call: TRBV20-1

cdr3_nt: TGTGCCAGCAGCCAGGAAACCACTAGAGTCTACGAGCAGTACTTC
cdr3_aa: CASSQETTRVYEQYF
j_call: TRBJ2-7
d_call: .
clone_size: many
v_call: TRBV4-2

cdr3_nt: TGTGCCACGACTCCGCAGGGCGGCGACACTGAAGCTTTCTTT
cdr3_aa: CATTPQGGDTEAFF
j_call: TRBJ1-1
d_call: .
clone_size: .
v_call: TRBV7-9

cdr3_nt: TGCAGTGCTCGGGACATGGATGAAAAACTGTTTTTT
cdr3_aa: CSARDMDEKLFF
j_call: TRBJ1-4
d_call: .
clone_size: many
v_call: TRBV20-1

cdr3_nt: TGCGCCAGCAGCTTACTAGCGGGAGCTGAGCAGTTCTTC
cdr3_aa: CASSLLAGAEQFF
j_call: TRBJ2-1
d_call: TRBD2
clone_size: many
v_call: TRBV5-1

cdr3_nt: TGTGCCACCGGAAAACTGGCGTCATCTGGGGCCAACGTCCTGACTTTC
cdr3_aa: CATGKLASSGANVLTF
j_call: TRBJ2-6
d_call: .
clone_size: .
v_call: TRBV6-1

cdr3_nt: TGCGCCACCCTTAGAGGCAGGGCCCCCTACGAGCAGTACTTC
cdr3_aa: CATLRGRAPYEQYF
j_call: TRBJ2-7
d_call: .
clone_size: many
v_call: TRBV10-1

cdr3_nt: TGTGCCAGCAGACCCCGGACAGGTGCAGAAGCTTTCTTT
cdr3_aa: CASRPRTGAEAFF
j_call: TRBJ1-1
d_call: TRBD1
clone_size: .
v_call: TRBV6-1

cdr3_nt: TGCGCCAGCAGGGAGGGCCTAGGAGATACGCAGTATTTT
cdr3_aa: CASREGLGDTQYF
j_call: TRBJ2-3
d_call: .
clone_size: .
v_call: TRBV10-1

cdr3_nt: TGTGCCAGCAGCGCCGGGACAGAGAACACCGGGGAGCTGTTTTTT
cdr3_aa: CASSAGTENTGELFF
j_call: TRBJ2-2
d_call: TRBD1
clone_size: medium-sized
v_call: TRBV5-8

cdr3_nt: TGTGCCACCAGCAGAAGGGGCTGGAACACTGAAGCTTTCTTT
cdr3_aa: CATSRRGWNTEAFF
j_call: TRBJ1-1
d_call: .
clone_size: many
v_call: TRBV15

cdr3_nt: TGTGCCAGCAGTCCCGGGACTAGCGGAATCAATGAGCAGTTCTTC
cdr3_aa: CASSPGTSGINEQFF
j_call: TRBJ2-1
d_call: TRBD2
clone_size: many
v_call: TRBV6-5

cdr3_nt: TGCGCCAGCAGCTTGGGACTAGCGGGCAACTCCTACAATGAGCAGTTCTTC
cdr3_aa: CASSLGLAGNSYNEQFF
j_call: TRBJ2-1
d_call: TRBD2
clone_size: many
v_call: TRBV5-1

cdr3_nt: TGTGCCAGCAGCCCCCGGGACCTTAACTCCTACAATGAGCAGTTCTTC
cdr3_aa: CASSPRDLNSYNEQFF
j_call: TRBJ2-1
d_call: .
clone_size: few
v_call: TRBV7-2

cdr3_nt: TGTGCCAGCAGTGAATTGGAAAGTTCACCCCTCCACTTT
cdr3_aa: CASSELESSPLHF
j_call: TRBJ1-6
d_call: .
clone_size: .
v_call: TRBV6-1

cdr3_nt: TGCGCCAGCAGCCCGGGACAGGGGGCTCCCCAGGATACGCAGTATTTT
cdr3_aa: CASSPGQGAPQDTQYF
j_call: TRBJ2-3
d_call: TRBD1
clone_size: few
v_call: TRBV5-1

cdr3_nt: TGTGCCAGCAGCTTATCGAGCGGGTCTCGTCTCGAGCAGTACTTC
cdr3_aa: CASSLSSGSRLEQYF
j_call: TRBJ2-7
d_call: .
clone_size: medium-sized
v_call: TRBV7-6

cdr3_nt: TGCGCCAGCAGCCGGGCGTCCTACAATGAGCAGTTCTTC
cdr3_aa: CASSRASYNEQFF
j_call: TRBJ2-1
d_call: .
clone_size: many
v_call: TRBV4-1

cdr3_nt: TGTGCCAGCAGCTTGACAGGACTTAGCAATCAGCCCCAGCATTTT
cdr3_aa: CASSLTGLSNQPQHF
j_call: TRBJ1-5
d_call: .
clone_size: many
v_call: TRBV12-3/TRBV12-4

cdr3_nt: TGCAGTGCCATTACACCCAGGGAGAACACTGAAGCTTTCTTT
cdr3_aa: CSAITPRENTEAFF
j_call: TRBJ1-1
d_call: .
clone_size: few
v_call: TRBV20-1

cdr3_nt: TGTGCCAGCAGTTACCCAGCGTCCACAGATACGCAGTATTTT
cdr3_aa: CASSYPASTDTQYF
j_call: TRBJ2-3
d_call: .
clone_size: many
v_call: TRBV6-6

cdr3_nt: TGTGCCAGCAGACCCAGCGGGGCGGGCACCGGGGAGCTGTTTTTT
cdr3_aa: CASRPSGAGTGELFF
j_call: TRBJ2-2
d_call: TRBD2
clone_size: .
v_call: TRBV6-2/TRBV6-3

cdr3_nt: TGTGCCAGCAGCTTAAGCGGCGGCGGGAGGAGGGGAGATACGCAGTATTTT
cdr3_aa: CASSLSGGGRRGDTQYF
j_call: TRBJ2-3
d_call: TRBD2
clone_size: few
v_call: TRBV11-2

cdr3_nt: TGTGCCAGCAGCGTAGCTCCAGGGACGAACACCGGGGAGCTGTTTTTT
cdr3_aa: CASSVAPGTNTGELFF
j_call: TRBJ2-2
d_call: .
clone_size: few
v_call: TRBV9

cdr3_nt: TGTGCCAGCCGTCCGCGGGGGGCGAGGGGAAACACCATATATTTT
cdr3_aa: CASRPRGARGNTIYF
j_call: TRBJ1-3
d_call: .
clone_size: few
v_call: TRBV6-1

cdr3_nt: TGTGCCAGCAGCCAGCTGGGACTAGCGGGGGATACGCAGTATTTT
cdr3_aa: CASSQLGLAGDTQYF
j_call: TRBJ2-3
d_call: TRBD2
clone_size: many
v_call: TRBV14

cdr3_nt: TGTGCCAGCTCACCGAAACAGGGGAAGGGGGAAAAACTGTTTTTT
cdr3_aa: CASSPKQGKGEKLFF
j_call: TRBJ1-4
d_call: TRBD1
clone_size: many
v_call: TRBV18

cdr3_nt: TGTGCCACCAAGGACAGGTCCTATGGCTACACCTTC
cdr3_aa: CATKDRSYGYTF
j_call: TRBJ1-2
d_call: TRBD1
clone_size: medium-sized
v_call: TRBV2

cdr3_nt: TGCGCCAGCAGCTTGGGCGCGGGGGGGACCTACGAGCAGTACTTC
cdr3_aa: CASSLGAGGTYEQYF
j_call: TRBJ2-7
d_call: TRBD2
clone_size: many
v_call: TRBV5-1

cdr3_nt: TGTGCCAGCAGTTTATCGGACAGAGACAATGAAAAACTGTTTTTT
cdr3_aa: CASSLSDRDNEKLFF
j_call: TRBJ1-4
d_call: .
clone_size: many
v_call: TRBV12-3/TRBV12-4

cdr3_nt: TGCGCCAGCTGTGCGGGAGCAGGGGGTGAGCAGTTCTTC
cdr3_aa: CASCAGAGGEQFF
j_call: TRBJ2-1
d_call: .
clone_size: many
v_call: TRBV10-2

cdr3_nt: TGTGCCAGCAGCTCCAGTCCCGGGACAGGGTTCCTTAATTCACCCCTCCACTTT
cdr3_aa: CASSSSPGTGFLNSPLHF
j_call: TRBJ1-6
d_call: TRBD1
clone_size: .
v_call: TRBV5-5

cdr3_nt: TGTGCCAGCAGCCATGGGACGCAGCAGTTCTTC
cdr3_aa: CASSHGTQQFF
j_call: TRBJ2-1
d_call: .
clone_size: many
v_call: TRBV3-1

cdr3_nt: TGTGCCAGCAGTTCCTGGGAGTTGGCTGACAATGAGCAGTTCTTC
cdr3_aa: CASSSWELADNEQFF
j_call: TRBJ2-1
d_call: .
clone_size: many
v_call: TRBV2

cdr3_nt: TGTGCCAGCAGCTGGGACAGGGCCACAGATACGCAGTATTTT
cdr3_aa: CASSWDRATDTQYF
j_call: TRBJ2-3
d_call: TRBD1
clone_size: many
v_call: TRBV11-2

cdr3_nt: TGTGCCAGCAGTTTCTCAGGGTTTTCATCACCCCTCCACTTT
cdr3_aa: CASSFSGFSSPLHF
j_call: TRBJ1-6
d_call: .
clone_size: many
v_call: TRBV27

cdr3_nt: TGTGCCAGCAGCCAGATCGCCGGGGACCGCCCTCGGGGCTACACCTTC
cdr3_aa: CASSQIAGDRPRGYTF
j_call: TRBJ1-2
d_call: .
clone_size: few
v_call: TRBV3-1

cdr3_nt: TGCGCCAGCAGCTCTACAGGGGGCACAGATACGCAGTATTTT
cdr3_aa: CASSSTGGTDTQYF
j_call: TRBJ2-3
d_call: TRBD1
clone_size: few
v_call: TRBV5-1

cdr3_nt: TGTGCCAGCAGCGTAGGGCCGGGCGTAACAAATGAGCAGTTCTTC
cdr3_aa: CASSVGPGVTNEQFF
j_call: TRBJ2-1
d_call: .
clone_size: many
v_call: TRBV9

cdr3_nt: TGTGCCAGCAGCTTGGTCTACATCAGTGAGCAGTTCTTC
cdr3_aa: CASSLVYISEQFF
j_call: TRBJ2-1
d_call: .
clone_size: many
v_call: TRBV5-6

cdr3_nt: TGTGCCAGCAGCCAAGAGGGTGGATACTACGAGCAGTACTTC
cdr3_aa: CASSQEGGYYEQYF
j_call: TRBJ2-7
d_call: .
clone_size: many
v_call: TRBV3-1

cdr3_nt: TGTGCCAGCAGCCTAAGCACAGATACGCAGTATTTT
cdr3_aa: CASSLSTDTQYF
j_call: TRBJ2-3
d_call: .
clone_size: many
v_call: TRBV7-6

cdr3_nt: TGCGCCAGTGAAGCCAGCGGGATCGCGAACACCGGGGAGCTGTTTTTT
cdr3_aa: CASEASGIANTGELFF
j_call: TRBJ2-2
d_call: TRBD2
clone_size: few
v_call: TRBV4-1

cdr3_nt: TGTGCCAGCAGCTTAGTTGGGACTGGGAGCTCCTACGAGCAGTACTTC
cdr3_aa: CASSLVGTGSSYEQYF
j_call: TRBJ2-7
d_call: .
clone_size: many
v_call: TRBV7-8

cdr3_nt: TGTGCCAGCAGTCCAGGGGATGCGACCCAGTACTTC
cdr3_aa: CASSPGDATQYF
j_call: TRBJ2-5
d_call: .
clone_size: .
v_call: TRBV12-3/TRBV12-4

cdr3_nt: TGCAGTGCCACGGAACTAAAAAAGGGTACTACTAATCAGCCCCAGCATTTT
cdr3_aa: CSATELKKGTTNQPQHF
j_call: TRBJ1-5
d_call: .
clone_size: many
v_call: TRBV20-1

cdr3_nt: TGTGCCAGCCGGACAGGGAACCTAAATGAGCAGTTCTTC
cdr3_aa: CASRTGNLNEQFF
j_call: TRBJ2-1
d_call: TRBD1
clone_size: many
v_call: TRBV27

cdr3_nt: TGTGCCAGCAGCCAAGATGGGGGAGGACTTAGCAATCAGCCCCAGCATTTT
cdr3_aa: CASSQDGGGLSNQPQHF
j_call: TRBJ1-5
d_call: .
clone_size: many
v_call: TRBV3-1

cdr3_nt: TGCGCCAGCAGCGGCTCCAGCGCTGGGTACGAGCAGTACTTC
cdr3_aa: CASSGSSAGYEQYF
j_call: TRBJ2-7
d_call: .
clone_size: few
v_call: TRBV5-1

cdr3_nt: TGCAGTGCTAGTAACCGGGGACAGGGTTCCTACGAGCAGTACTTC
cdr3_aa: CSASNRGQGSYEQYF
j_call: TRBJ2-7
d_call: TRBD1
clone_size: medium-sized
v_call: TRBV20-1

cdr3_nt: TGCGCCAGCAGCTTGGAGTCAGCTGGAAACACCATATATTTT
cdr3_aa: CASSLESAGNTIYF
j_call: TRBJ1-3
d_call: .
clone_size: few
v_call: TRBV5-1

cdr3_nt: TGCGCCAGCAGCGAACAGGGGGCGAGTGGAAACACCATATATTTT
cdr3_aa: CASSEQGASGNTIYF
j_call: TRBJ1-3
d_call: TRBD1
clone_size: many
v_call: TRBV5-1

cdr3_nt: TGTGCCAGCAGTGAATATCCTAGCGGGAGACCCCGCGGGGAGACCCAGTACTTC
cdr3_aa: CASSEYPSGRPRGETQYF
j_call: TRBJ2-5
d_call: TRBD2
clone_size: many
v_call: TRBV6-1

cdr3_nt: TGCAGTGCCTGGGCCGGGGGCGACGAAAAACTGTTTTTT
cdr3_aa: CSAWAGGDEKLFF
j_call: TRBJ1-4
d_call: .
clone_size: few
v_call: TRBV20-1